A single sample gave rise to the 9 T cell receptor beta chains below, sequenced in a study of T cell responses to AZD1222 COVID-19 vaccine. The table came from immunoSEQ multiplex PCR; TCRdb's copy has only in-frame clones and leaves some out. Of 100,000 to 150,000 clones in the sample, about 89% are singletons; the top ten hold under 35%. The sample was peripheral blood, taken on day 0 of AZD1222 vaccination. These receptor sequences come from an adult in good health.

The CDR3 bases are TGTGCCAGCAGCACCGGAGCGAGCTCTGGAAACACCATATATTTT. Translating it yields CASSTGASSGNTIYF. J is TRBJ1-3 and V is TRBV11-3; D uncertain. The CDR3 has 15 residues. The V end lost 5 bases, the J end lost 0 bases, and 11 bases lay between the germline ends. Germline values: CDR1 SGHNT, CDR2 YENEEA.

The rearrangement links TRBV5-4 to TRBJ2-4; D unresolved. V was trimmed by 2 bases and J by 0 bases, leaving 15 bases between them. The CDR3 runs to 17 residues. Germline CDR1 SGHNT, CDR2 YYREEE (reference sequence). CDR3 residues: CASSFSWANLAKNIQYF. The CDR3 bases are TGTGCCAGCAGCTTTAGTTGGGCAAACCTAGCCAAAAACATTCAGTACTTC. Using reference TRBV5-4 and TRBJ2-4 for the parts outside the CDR3, the full variable domain is ETGVTQSPTHLIKTRGQQVTLRCSSQSGHNTVSWYQQALGQGPQFIFQYYREEENGRGNFPPRFSGLQFPNYSSELNVNALELDDSALYLCASSFSWANLAKNIQYFGAGTRLSVL.

V gene TRBV5-1 combines with J gene TRBJ1-1, with 7 bases identical to TRBD1. This CDR3 contains 14 residues. Germline-derived CDR1 and CDR2 are SGHRS and YFSETQ. The J segment lost 2 bases and the V segment lost 4 bases, leaving 5 bases of the junction unmatched. Written as DNA, the CDR3 is TGCGCCAGCAGCCAAAACAGGGGTAACACTGAAGCTTTCTTT. This gives the protein CASSQNRGNTEAFF.

The genes are TRBV5-6 and TRBJ1-5; the D is unclear. Trimming removed 0 bases from V and 3 bases from J, with 10 bases in between. The germline V gene has CDR1 SGHDT and CDR2 YYEEEE. This CDR3 region has 15 residues. For the CDR3, the DNA is TGTGCCAGCAGCTTGGCCGAGAGAGACAATCAGCCCCAGCATTTT. Protein: CASSLAERDNQPQHF.

The V call is TRBV4-1, the J call TRBJ1-2; perhaps TRBD1 as D (5 bases). Germline lookup yields CDR1 MGHRA and CDR2 YSYEKL. There are 16 residues in the CDR3. Between the trimmed V and J ends, which lost 0 bases and 4 bases, there was a span of 15 bases. CDR3 DNA sequence: TGCGCCAGCAGCCAAGAAGGTCAGGCAGGGCCCTATGGCTACACCTTC. This gives the protein CASSQEGQAGPYGYTF.

V usage is TRBV27 and J usage is TRBJ1-5, with D perhaps TRBD1 (6 bases). Trimming removed 4 bases at V and 6 bases at J, with 13 bases between. There are 14 residues in the CDR3. Germline loops: CDR1 MNHEY, CDR2 SMNVEV (reference sequence). The CDR3 region has the DNA TGTGCCAGCAGTTACGGGGCAGGGGTTCAGCCCCAGCATTTT. Translated, it gives CASSYGAGVQPQHF.

This clone was seen only a few times. The gene calls are TRBV23-1 and TRBJ1-5; D may be TRBD1 (5 bases). TRBV23-1 is an ORF, with its function uncertain. Trimming cost V 4 bases and J 4 bases, with 26 bases left between them. This CDR3 comprises 19 residues. In nucleotides, the CDR3 is TGCGCCAGCAGTCCTCCCCTTTTGAGGCAGGGCTTTTCAAATCAGCCCCAGCATTTT. Its protein product is CASSPPLLRQGFSNQPQHF.

This chain uses TRBV15 with TRBJ1-2; D is possibly TRBD1 (5 bases). Germline CDR1 reads LNHNV; CDR2 reads YYDKDF (reference sequence). The CDR3 runs 15 residues. V was cut by 1 base and J by 4 bases, with 13 bases left in between. The CDR3 spells CATSRGTTVLYGYTF. The CDR3 DNA follows: TGTGCCACCAGCAGAGGAACGACAGTACTCTATGGCTACACCTTC.

The V and J genes are TRBV20-1 and TRBJ1-1, with D uncertain. This CDR3 region has 16 residues. The V end was cut by 3 bases, the J end by 1 base, with 18 bases between. CDR1 DFQATT and CDR2 SNEGSKA come from the germline V gene (reference sequence). Written as DNA, the CDR3 is TGCAGTGCTAGTTTGCCAGGCGGCGGTAGGAACACTGAAGCTTTCTTT. It yields the protein CSASLPGGGRNTEAFF.